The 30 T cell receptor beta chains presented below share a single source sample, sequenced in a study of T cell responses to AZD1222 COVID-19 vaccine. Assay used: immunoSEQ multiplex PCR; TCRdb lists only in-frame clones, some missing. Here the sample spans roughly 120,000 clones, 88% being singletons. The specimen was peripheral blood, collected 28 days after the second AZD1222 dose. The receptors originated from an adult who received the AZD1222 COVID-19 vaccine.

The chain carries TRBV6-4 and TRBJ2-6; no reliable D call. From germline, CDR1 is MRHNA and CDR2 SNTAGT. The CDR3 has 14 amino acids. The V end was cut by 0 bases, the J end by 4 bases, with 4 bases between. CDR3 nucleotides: TGTGCCAGCAGTGACTCGAGGGGGGCCAACGTCCTGACTTTC. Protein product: CASSDSRGANVLTF.

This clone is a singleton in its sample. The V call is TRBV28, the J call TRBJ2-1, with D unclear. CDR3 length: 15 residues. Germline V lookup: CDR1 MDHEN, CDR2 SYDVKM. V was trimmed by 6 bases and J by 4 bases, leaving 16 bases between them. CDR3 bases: TGTGCCAGCAGCCCTCCCTTGCGCATTTACAATGAGCAGTTCTTC. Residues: CASSPPLRIYNEQFF.

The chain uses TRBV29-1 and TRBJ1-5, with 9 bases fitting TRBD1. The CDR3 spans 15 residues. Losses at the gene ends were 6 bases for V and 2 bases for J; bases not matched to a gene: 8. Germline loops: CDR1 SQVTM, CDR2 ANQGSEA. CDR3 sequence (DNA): TGCAGCGTCCAGACAGGGGGACATGGCAATCAGCCCCAGCATTTT. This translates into CSVQTGGHGNQPQHF.

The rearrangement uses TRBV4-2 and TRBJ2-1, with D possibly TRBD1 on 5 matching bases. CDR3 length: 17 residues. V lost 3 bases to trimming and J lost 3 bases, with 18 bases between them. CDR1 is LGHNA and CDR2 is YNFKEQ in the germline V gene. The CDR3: CASSQETAIIIYNEQFF. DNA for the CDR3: TGTGCCAGCAGCCAGGAGACAGCGATAATTATCTACAATGAGCAGTTCTTC.

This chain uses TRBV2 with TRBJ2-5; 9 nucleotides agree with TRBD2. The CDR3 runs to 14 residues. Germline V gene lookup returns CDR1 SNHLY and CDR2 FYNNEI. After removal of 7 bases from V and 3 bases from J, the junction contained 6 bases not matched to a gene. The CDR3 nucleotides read TGTGCCAGCACCCTAGCGGGACTAGAAGAGACCCAGTACTTC. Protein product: CASTLAGLEETQYF.

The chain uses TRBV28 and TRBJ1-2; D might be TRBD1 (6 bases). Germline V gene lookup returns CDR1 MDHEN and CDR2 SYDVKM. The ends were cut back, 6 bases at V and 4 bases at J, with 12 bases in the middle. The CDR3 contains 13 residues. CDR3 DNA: TGTGCCAGCAGATACAGGGCCTCCTATGGCTACACCTTC. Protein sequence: CASRYRASYGYTF.

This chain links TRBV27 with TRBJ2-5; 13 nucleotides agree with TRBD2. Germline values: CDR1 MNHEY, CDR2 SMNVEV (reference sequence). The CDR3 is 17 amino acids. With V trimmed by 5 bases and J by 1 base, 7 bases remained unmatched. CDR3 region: CASSPTRTSGSQETQYF. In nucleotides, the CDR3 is TGTGCCAGCAGTCCCACCCGGACTAGCGGGAGCCAAGAGACCCAGTACTTC.

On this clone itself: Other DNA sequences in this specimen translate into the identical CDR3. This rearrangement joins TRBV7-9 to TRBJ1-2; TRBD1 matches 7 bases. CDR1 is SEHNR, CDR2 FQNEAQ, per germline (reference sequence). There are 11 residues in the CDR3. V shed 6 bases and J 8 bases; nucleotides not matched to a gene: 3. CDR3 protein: CASSRQGGYTF. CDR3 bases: TGTGCCAGCAGTAGACAGGGCGGCTACACCTTC.

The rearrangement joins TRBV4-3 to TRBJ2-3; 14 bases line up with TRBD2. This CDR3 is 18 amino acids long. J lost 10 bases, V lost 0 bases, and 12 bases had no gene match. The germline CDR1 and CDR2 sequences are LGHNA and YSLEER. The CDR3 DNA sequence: TGCGCCAGCAGCCAAGATGGAGACCGGGGGACTAGCGGGAGAGCGCAGTATTTT. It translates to CASSQDGDRGTSGRAQYF.

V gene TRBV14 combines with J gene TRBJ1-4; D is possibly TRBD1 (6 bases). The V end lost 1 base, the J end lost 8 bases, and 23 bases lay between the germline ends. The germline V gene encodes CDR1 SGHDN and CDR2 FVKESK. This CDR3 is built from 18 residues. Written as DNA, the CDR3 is TGTGCCAGCAGCCAAGTCCGAGACAGGTCCTGGAAGGGGGAAAAACTGTTTTTT. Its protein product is CASSQVRDRSWKGEKLFF.

For the CDR3, the DNA is TGTGCCAGCAGTGATAAGTTAGGACTGAACACTGAAGCTTTCTTT. It specifies CASSDKLGLNTEAFF. The chain carries TRBV25-1 and TRBJ1-1; D gene ambiguous. The CDR3 has 15 amino acids. V shed 3 bases and J shed 0 bases, with 11 bases lying between them. Germline V gene lookup returns CDR1 MGHDK and CDR2 SYGVNS.

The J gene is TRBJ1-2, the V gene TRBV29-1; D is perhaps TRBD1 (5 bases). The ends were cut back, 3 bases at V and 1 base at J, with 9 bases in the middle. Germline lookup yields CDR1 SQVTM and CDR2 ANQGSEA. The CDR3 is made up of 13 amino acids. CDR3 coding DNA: TGCAGCGTTGACGGGGGAGGTAACTATGGCTACACCTTC. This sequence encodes CSVDGGGNYGYTF.

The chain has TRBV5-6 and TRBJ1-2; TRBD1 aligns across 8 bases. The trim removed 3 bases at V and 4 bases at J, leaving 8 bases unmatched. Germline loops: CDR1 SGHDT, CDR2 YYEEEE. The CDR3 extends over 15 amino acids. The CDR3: CASSSQGARGYGYTF. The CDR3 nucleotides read TGTGCCAGCAGCTCCCAGGGGGCGCGAGGCTATGGCTACACCTTC.

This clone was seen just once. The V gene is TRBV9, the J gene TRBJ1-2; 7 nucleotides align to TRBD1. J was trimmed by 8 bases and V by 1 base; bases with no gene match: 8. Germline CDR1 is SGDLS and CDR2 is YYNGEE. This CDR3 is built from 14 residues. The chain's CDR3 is CASSVSETGTGYTF. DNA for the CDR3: TGTGCCAGCAGCGTAAGTGAGACAGGGACCGGCTACACCTTC. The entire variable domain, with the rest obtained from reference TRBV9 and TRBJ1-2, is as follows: DSGVTQTPKHLITATGQRVTLRCSPRSGDLSVYWYQQSLDQGLQFLIQYYNGEERAKGNILERFSAQQFPDLHSELNLSSLELGDSALYFCASSVSETGTGYTFGSGTRLTVV.

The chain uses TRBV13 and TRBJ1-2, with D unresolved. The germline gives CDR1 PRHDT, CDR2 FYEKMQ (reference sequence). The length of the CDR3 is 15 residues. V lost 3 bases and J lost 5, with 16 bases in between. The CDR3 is CASSFRFGGRYGYTF. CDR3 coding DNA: TGTGCCAGCAGCTTCAGGTTCGGCGGTCGGTATGGCTACACCTTC.

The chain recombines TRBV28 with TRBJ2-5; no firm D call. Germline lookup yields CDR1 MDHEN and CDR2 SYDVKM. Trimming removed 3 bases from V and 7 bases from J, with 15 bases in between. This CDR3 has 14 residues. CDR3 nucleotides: TGTGCCAGCAGTTTTACTGTCTTAGTAGCGACCCAGTACTTC. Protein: CASSFTVLVATQYF.

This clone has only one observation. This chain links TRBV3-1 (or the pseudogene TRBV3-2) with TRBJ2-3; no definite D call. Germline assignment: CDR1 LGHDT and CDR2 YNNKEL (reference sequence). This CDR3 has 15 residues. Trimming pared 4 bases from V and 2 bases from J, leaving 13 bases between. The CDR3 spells CASSPRPSPTDTQYF. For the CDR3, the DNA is TGTGCCAGCAGCCCCCGGCCTTCCCCCACAGATACGCAGTATTTT.

CDR3 sequence reads: CASSLTGNTGELFF. The CDR3 nucleotides read TGTGCCAGCAGCTTAACAGGGAACACCGGGGAGCTGTTTTTT. V is TRBV7-6 and J is TRBJ2-2, with a possible D match to TRBD1 (5 bases). The germline V and J ends were trimmed by 2 bases and 1 base, with 5 bases remaining between them. Germline V lookup: CDR1 SGHVS, CDR2 FNYEAQ. The CDR3 contains 14 residues.

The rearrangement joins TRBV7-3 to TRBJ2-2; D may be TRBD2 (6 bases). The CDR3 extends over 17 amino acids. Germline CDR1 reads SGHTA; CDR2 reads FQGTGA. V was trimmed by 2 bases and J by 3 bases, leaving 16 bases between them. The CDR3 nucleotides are TGTGCCAGCAGCTTACGGTCCGAAGGACTACACACCGGGGAGCTGTTTTTT. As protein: CASSLRSEGLHTGELFF. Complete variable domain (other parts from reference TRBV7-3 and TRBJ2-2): GAGVSQTPSNKVTEKGKYVELRCDPISGHTALYWYRQSLGQGPEFLIYFQGTGAADDSGLPNDRFFAVRPEGSVSTLKIQRTERGDSAVYLCASSLRSEGLHTGELFFGEGSRLTVL.

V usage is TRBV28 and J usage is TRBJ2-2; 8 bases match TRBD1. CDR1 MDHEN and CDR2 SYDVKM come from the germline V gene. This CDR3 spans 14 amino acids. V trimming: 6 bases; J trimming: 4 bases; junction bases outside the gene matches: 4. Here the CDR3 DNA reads TGTGCCAGCAGGGACAGGGAAGGCACCGGGGAGCTGTTTTTT. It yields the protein CASRDREGTGELFF.

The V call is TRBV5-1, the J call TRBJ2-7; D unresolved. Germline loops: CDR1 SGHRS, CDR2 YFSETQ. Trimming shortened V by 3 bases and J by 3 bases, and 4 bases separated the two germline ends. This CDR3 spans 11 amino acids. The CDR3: CASSSGYEQYF. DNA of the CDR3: TGCGCCAGCAGCTCGGGCTACGAGCAGTACTTC.

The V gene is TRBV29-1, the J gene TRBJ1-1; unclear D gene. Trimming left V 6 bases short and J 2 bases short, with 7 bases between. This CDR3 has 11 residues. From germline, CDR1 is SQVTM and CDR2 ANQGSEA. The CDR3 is CSVQINTEAFF. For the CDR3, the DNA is TGCAGCGTCCAGATAAACACTGAAGCTTTCTTT. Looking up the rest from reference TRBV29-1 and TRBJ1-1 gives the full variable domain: SAVISQKPSRDICQRGTSLTIQCQVDSQVTMMFWYRQQPGQSLTLIATANQGSEATYESGFVIDKFPISRPNLTFSTLTVSNMSPEDSSIYLCSVQINTEAFFGQGTRLTVV.

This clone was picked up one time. CDR3 residues: CASNTGSNTGELFF. The CDR3 DNA follows: TGTGCCAGCAATACAGGTTCTAACACCGGGGAGCTGTTTTTT. This chain connects TRBV28 to TRBJ2-2, with a possible D match to TRBD1 (5 bases). V was shortened by 7 bases and J by 2 bases, with 11 bases between the two germline ends. CDR1 and CDR2 (germline): MDHEN, SYDVKM. CDR3 size: 14 residues.

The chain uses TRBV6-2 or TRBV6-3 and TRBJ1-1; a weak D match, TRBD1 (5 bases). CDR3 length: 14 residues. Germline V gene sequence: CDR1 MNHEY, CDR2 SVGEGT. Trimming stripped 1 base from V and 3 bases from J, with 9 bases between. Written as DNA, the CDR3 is TGTGCCAGCAGTTACTTATCGGGGGACACTGAAGCTTTCTTT. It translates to CASSYLSGDTEAFF.

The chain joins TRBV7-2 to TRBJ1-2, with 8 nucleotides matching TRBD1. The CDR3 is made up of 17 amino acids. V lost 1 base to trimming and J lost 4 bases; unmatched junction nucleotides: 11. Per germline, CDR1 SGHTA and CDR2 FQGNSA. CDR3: CASSLGIGGQVSYGYTF. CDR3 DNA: TGTGCCAGCAGCTTAGGGATTGGGGGACAGGTCTCCTATGGCTACACCTTC.

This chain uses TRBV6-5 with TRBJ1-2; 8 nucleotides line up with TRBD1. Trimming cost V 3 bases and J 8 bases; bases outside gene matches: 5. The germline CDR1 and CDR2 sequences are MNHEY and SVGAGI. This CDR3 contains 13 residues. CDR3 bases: TGTGCCAGCAGTTATGGACAGGGTGGCGGCTACACCTTC. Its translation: CASSYGQGGGYTF.

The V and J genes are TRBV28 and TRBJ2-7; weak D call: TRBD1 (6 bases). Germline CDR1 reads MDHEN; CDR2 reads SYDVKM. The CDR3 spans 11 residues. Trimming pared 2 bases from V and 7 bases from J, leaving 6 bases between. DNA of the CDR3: TGTGCCAGCAGTTTAAGGGGGGAGCAGTACTTC. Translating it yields CASSLRGEQYF.

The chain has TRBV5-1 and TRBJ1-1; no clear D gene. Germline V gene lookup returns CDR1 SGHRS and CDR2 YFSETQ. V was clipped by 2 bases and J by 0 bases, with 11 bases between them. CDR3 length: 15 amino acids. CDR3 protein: CASSLVDNMNTEAFF. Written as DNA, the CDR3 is TGCGCCAGCAGCTTAGTCGACAACATGAACACTGAAGCTTTCTTT. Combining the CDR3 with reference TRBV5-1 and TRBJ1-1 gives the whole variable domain KAGVTQTPRYLIKTRGQQVTLSCSPISGHRSVSWYQQTPGQGLQFLFEYFSETQRNKGNFPGRFSGRQFSNSRSEMNVSTLELGDSALYLCASSLVDNMNTEAFFGQGTRLTVV.

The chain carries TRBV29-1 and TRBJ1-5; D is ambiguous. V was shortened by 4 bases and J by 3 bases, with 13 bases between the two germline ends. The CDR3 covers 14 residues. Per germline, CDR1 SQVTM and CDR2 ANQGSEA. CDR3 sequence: CSVALGRNNQPQHF. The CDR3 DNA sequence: TGCAGCGTTGCCCTTGGGCGGAACAATCAGCCCCAGCATTTT.

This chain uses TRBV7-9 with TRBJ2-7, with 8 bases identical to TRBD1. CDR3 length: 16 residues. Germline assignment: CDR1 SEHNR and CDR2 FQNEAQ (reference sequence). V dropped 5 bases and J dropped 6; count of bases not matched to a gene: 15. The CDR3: CASSLYRGQGVGEQYF. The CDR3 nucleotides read TGTGCCAGCAGCCTATACCGTGGACAGGGAGTCGGCGAGCAGTACTTC. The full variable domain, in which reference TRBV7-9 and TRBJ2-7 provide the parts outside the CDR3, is DTGVSQNPRHKITKRGQNVTFRCDPISEHNRLYWYRQTLGQGPEFLTYFQNEAQLEKSRLLSDRFSAERPKGSFSTLEIQRTEQGDSAMYLCASSLYRGQGVGEQYFGPGTRLTVT.